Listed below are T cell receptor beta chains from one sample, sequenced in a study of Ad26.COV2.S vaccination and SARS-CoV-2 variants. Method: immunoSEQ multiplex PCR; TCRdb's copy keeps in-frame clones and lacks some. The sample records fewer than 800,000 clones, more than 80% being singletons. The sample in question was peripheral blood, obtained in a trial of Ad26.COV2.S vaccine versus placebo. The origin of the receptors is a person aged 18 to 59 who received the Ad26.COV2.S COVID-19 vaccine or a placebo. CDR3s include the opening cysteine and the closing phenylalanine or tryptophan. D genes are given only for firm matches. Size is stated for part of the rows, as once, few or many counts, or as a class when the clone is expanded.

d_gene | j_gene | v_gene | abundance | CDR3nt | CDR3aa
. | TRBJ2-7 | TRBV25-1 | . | TGTGCCAGCAGTGATAATACAGGCTACGAGCAGTACTTC | CASSDNTGYEQYF
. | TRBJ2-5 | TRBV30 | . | TGTGCCTGGAGTGTAGCAGGGGCAGAGACCCAGTACTTC | CAWSVAGAETQYF
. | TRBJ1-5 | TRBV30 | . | TGTGCCTGGAGTGCGGACAGCTACAATCAGCCCCAGCATTTT | CAWSADSYNQPQHF
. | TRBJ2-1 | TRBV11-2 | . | TGTGCCAGCAGCTTAGATAACTACTACAATGAGCAGTTCTTC | CASSLDNYYNEQFF
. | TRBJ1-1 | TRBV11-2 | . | TGTGCCAGCAGCCCCCATGCAGTGAACACTGAAGCTTTCTTT | CASSPHAVNTEAFF
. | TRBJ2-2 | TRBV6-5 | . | TGTGCCAGCAGCTCAGGACTCCGAACATCCGGGGAGCTGTTTTTT | CASSSGLRTSGELFF
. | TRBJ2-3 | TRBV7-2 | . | TGTGCCAGCAGCTTCAGGGCCTCAGCCACAGATACGCAGTATTTT | CASSFRASATDTQYF
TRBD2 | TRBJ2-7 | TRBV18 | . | TGTGCCAGCTCACCAGGGGGGGTCGGTTCCTACGAGCAGTACTTC | CASSPGGVGSYEQYF
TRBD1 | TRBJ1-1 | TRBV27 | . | TGTGCCAGTGGACAGGGGCCTTCTAACACTGAAGCTTTCTTT | CASGQGPSNTEAFF
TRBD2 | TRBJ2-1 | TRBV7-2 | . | TGTGCCAGCAGCTTAATCGGGGCGGGGGGCGGTCATGAGCAGTTCTTC | CASSLIGAGGGHEQFF
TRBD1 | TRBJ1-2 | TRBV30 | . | TGTGCCTGGGAACAGGGGGCGCGAGGCTACACCTTC | CAWEQGARGYTF
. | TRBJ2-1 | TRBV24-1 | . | TGTGCCACCAGGCGGAGCGGCCCCTACAATGAGCAGTTCTTC | CATRRSGPYNEQFF
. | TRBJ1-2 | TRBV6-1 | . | TGTGCCAGCAGTGAAGCAGGCAGGGTGGACTATGGCTACACCTTC | CASSEAGRVDYGYTF
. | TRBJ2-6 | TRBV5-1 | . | TGCGCCAGCAGCTTGGACAGTGCCTCTGGGGCCAACGTCCTGACTTTC | CASSLDSASGANVLTF
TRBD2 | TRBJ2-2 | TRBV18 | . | TGTGCCAGCTCAGCTGGACTAGCGGGAGGTCCGAACACCGGGGAGCTGTTTTTT | CASSAGLAGGPNTGELFF
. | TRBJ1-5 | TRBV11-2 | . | TGTGCCAGCAGCTCCGCCCTAAGCAATCAGCCCCAGCATTTT | CASSSALSNQPQHF
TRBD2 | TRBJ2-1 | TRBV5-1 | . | TGCGCCAGCAGCTCCGGGACTAGCGGGGGGGACAGCTCCTACAATGAGCAGTTCTTC | CASSSGTSGGDSSYNEQFF
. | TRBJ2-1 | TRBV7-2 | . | TGTGCCAGCAGACCTCATCTTCGGGACGATTACAATGAGCAGTTCTTC | CASRPHLRDDYNEQFF
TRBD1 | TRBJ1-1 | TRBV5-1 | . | TGCGCCAGCAGCCTAGGGGGCCCCACTGAAGCTTTCTTT | CASSLGGPTEAFF
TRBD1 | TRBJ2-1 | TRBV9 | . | TGTGCCAGCAGCGTCCGAGCTTGGGACAGGGGTATCAATGAGCAGTTCTTC | CASSVRAWDRGINEQFF
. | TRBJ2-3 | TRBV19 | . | TGTGCCACCAATTCGGGGGCCACAGATACGCAGTATTTT | CATNSGATDTQYF
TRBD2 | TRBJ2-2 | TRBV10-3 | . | TGTGCCATCAGGGGGGGACTAGCGGGGCCGACCACCGGGGAGCTGTTTTTT | CAIRGGLAGPTTGELFF
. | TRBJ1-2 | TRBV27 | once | TGTGCCAGCAGTTCTCCGCTCTATGGCTACACCTTC | CASSSPLYGYTF
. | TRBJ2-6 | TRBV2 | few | TGTGCCACCACACTAGCTCCTTCCTCTGGGGCCAACGTCCTGACTTTC | CATTLAPSSGANVLTF
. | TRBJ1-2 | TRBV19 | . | TGTGCCAGTATACAGTCATCTAACTATGGCTACACCTTC | CASIQSSNYGYTF
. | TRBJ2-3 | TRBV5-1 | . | TGCGCCAGCAGCTTCGCCCTCCGCGATACGCAGTATTTT | CASSFALRDTQYF
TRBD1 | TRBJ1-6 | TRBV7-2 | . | TGTGCCAGCAGCCTCAGGGACAGGGAAGCTGCGCCCCTCCACTTT | CASSLRDREAAPLHF
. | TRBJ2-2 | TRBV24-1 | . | TGTGCCACCAGTGACACAGGGACACCTATGAACACCGGGGAGCTGTTTTTT | CATSDTGTPMNTGELFF
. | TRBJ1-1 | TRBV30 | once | TGTGCCTGGAGTGCCCTCGAGGCTGAAGCTTTCTTT | CAWSALEAEAFF
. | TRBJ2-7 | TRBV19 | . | TGTGCCAGTAGTATGGACCCGACCTACGAGCAGTACTTC | CASSMDPTYEQYF
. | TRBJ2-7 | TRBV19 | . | TGTGCCAGTAGTATAGTGAGCGCCTCCTACGAGCAGTACTTC | CASSIVSASYEQYF
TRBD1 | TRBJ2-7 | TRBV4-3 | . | TGCGCCAGCAGCCAAGATAGGGGACAGGGGGTCTCCTACGAGCAGTACTTC | CASSQDRGQGVSYEQYF
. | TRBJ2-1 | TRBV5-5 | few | TGTGCCAGCAGCTTGTGGGATTACAATGAGCAGTTCTTC | CASSLWDYNEQFF
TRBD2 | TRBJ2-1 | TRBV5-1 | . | TGCGCCAGCAGCTTGGGAAATTTCGGGAGGGGCTACAATGAGCAGTTCTTC | CASSLGNFGRGYNEQFF
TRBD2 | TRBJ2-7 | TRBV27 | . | TGTGCCAGCAGTTTCAGCGGGAGTGCGGTCGAGCAGTACTTC | CASSFSGSAVEQYF
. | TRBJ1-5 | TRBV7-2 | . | TGTGCCAGCAGTTCAAGGGGCTCGAATCAGCCCCAGCATTTT | CASSSRGSNQPQHF
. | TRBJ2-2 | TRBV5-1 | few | TGCGCCAGCAGCTTCGCGACCGATCGGACCGGGGAGCTGTTTTTT | CASSFATDRTGELFF
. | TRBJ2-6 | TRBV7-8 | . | TGTGCCAGCAGGGATTTCCCAGGTTCTGGGGCCAACGTCCTGACTTTC | CASRDFPGSGANVLTF
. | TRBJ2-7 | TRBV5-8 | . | TGTGCCAGCAGCTTGGTGCGGGACACGGGCCTCCCTGGCGGGTACTTC | CASSLVRDTGLPGGYF
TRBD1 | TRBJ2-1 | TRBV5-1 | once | TGCGCCAGCAGCTTCGGACAGGGCCTTTCCTACAATGAGCAGTTCTTC | CASSFGQGLSYNEQFF
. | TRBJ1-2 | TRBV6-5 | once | TGTGCCAGCTCCAACAGGCGCCTTAACTATGGCTACACCTTC | CASSNRRLNYGYTF
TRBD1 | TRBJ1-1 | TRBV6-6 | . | TGTGCCAGCATTGAGGGGGCGCCCCGAACTGAAGCTTTCTTT | CASIEGAPRTEAFF
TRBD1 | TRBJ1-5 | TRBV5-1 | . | TGCGCCAGCAGCTTGGGGACAGGCGGGCCTCAGCCCCAGCATTTT | CASSLGTGGPQPQHF
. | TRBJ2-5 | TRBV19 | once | TGTGCCAGTAGTAGCTTTCTATCTTCCCCGCAGACCCAGTACTTC | CASSSFLSSPQTQYF
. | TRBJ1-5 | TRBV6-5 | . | TGTGCCAGCAGTTACCGGGGGGCGAAGGGACAGCCCCAGCATTTT | CASSYRGAKGQPQHF